This T cell receptor (beta chain) was captured by sequencing in a study of T cell repertoires in cytomegalovirus infection. Turning to the study itself: Both CMV infection and a matching HLA type were indicated by public TCR beta signatures.

TCRdb called the reads again in MiXCR, with one record for every CDR3 protein. The table records about 240,000 distinct CDR3 sequences, around an eighth of them present only once. The V end lost 6 bases, the J end lost 0 bases, and 8 bases lay between the germline ends. The CDR3 has 13 amino acids. Per the germline V gene, CDR1 is SQVTM and CDR2 is ANQGSEA. Of note for this clonotype: As yet, its antigen is unknown.

Study results and caveats: Based on cumulative public TCR beta family frequency, carriers of CMV plus the relevant HLA were identified. HLA-C-restricted TCR beta clonotypes specific for CMV led the ex vivo response.

The TCR comes from a human donor in good health (CMV status not recorded). Some clones in this sample may be carry-over from other donors' samples. The specimen sequenced was PBMCs. This sequence joins TRBV29-1 and TRBJ1-4; no clear D gene. CDR3 sequence: CSVGFATNEKLFF. The DNA of the CDR3 is TGCAGCGTAGGTTTTGCAACTAATGAAAAACTGTTTTTT.